This T cell receptor beta chain was sequenced for a study of metastatic and nonmetastatic thyroid tumors. Study context: It was across blood and tumor or nodule tissue from malignant and benign thyroid patients that repertoires were compared.

In the original analysis: The study built a papillary thyroid cancer distant-metastasis classifier from CDR3 differences across clinicopathological groups. TCRdb re-called the PCR reads with MiXCR. What appears here as the V and J calls and clone size reflects TCRdb's work, not the paper's. Altogether tens of thousands of clones are present, about 20% being singletons, with the ten largest covering about 30%. The study's findings and limits: Significantly greater TCR beta diversity was reportedly found in malignant thyroid tumors than in benign nodules (in blood and tumor).

Germline V gives CDR1 SGHRS, CDR2 YFSETQ. V was trimmed by 1 base and J by 2 bases, leaving 13 bases between them. The CDR3 has 15 residues. Thyroid surgery had not been preceded by any treatment in any patient. This clone has at least ten counts. Its antigen is not known. The sample taken for sequencing was blood. V and J are TRBV5-1 and TRBJ2-7; D is possibly TRBD1 (6 bases). This TCR came from a female donor with papillary thyroid cancer or a benign thyroid nodule (not recorded which). Some clones in this sample may be carry-over from other donors' samples. CDR3 bases: TGCGCCAGCAGCTTGTTTGGACAGTCGGCCTACGAGCAGTACTTC. Translation gives CASSLFGQSAYEQYF.